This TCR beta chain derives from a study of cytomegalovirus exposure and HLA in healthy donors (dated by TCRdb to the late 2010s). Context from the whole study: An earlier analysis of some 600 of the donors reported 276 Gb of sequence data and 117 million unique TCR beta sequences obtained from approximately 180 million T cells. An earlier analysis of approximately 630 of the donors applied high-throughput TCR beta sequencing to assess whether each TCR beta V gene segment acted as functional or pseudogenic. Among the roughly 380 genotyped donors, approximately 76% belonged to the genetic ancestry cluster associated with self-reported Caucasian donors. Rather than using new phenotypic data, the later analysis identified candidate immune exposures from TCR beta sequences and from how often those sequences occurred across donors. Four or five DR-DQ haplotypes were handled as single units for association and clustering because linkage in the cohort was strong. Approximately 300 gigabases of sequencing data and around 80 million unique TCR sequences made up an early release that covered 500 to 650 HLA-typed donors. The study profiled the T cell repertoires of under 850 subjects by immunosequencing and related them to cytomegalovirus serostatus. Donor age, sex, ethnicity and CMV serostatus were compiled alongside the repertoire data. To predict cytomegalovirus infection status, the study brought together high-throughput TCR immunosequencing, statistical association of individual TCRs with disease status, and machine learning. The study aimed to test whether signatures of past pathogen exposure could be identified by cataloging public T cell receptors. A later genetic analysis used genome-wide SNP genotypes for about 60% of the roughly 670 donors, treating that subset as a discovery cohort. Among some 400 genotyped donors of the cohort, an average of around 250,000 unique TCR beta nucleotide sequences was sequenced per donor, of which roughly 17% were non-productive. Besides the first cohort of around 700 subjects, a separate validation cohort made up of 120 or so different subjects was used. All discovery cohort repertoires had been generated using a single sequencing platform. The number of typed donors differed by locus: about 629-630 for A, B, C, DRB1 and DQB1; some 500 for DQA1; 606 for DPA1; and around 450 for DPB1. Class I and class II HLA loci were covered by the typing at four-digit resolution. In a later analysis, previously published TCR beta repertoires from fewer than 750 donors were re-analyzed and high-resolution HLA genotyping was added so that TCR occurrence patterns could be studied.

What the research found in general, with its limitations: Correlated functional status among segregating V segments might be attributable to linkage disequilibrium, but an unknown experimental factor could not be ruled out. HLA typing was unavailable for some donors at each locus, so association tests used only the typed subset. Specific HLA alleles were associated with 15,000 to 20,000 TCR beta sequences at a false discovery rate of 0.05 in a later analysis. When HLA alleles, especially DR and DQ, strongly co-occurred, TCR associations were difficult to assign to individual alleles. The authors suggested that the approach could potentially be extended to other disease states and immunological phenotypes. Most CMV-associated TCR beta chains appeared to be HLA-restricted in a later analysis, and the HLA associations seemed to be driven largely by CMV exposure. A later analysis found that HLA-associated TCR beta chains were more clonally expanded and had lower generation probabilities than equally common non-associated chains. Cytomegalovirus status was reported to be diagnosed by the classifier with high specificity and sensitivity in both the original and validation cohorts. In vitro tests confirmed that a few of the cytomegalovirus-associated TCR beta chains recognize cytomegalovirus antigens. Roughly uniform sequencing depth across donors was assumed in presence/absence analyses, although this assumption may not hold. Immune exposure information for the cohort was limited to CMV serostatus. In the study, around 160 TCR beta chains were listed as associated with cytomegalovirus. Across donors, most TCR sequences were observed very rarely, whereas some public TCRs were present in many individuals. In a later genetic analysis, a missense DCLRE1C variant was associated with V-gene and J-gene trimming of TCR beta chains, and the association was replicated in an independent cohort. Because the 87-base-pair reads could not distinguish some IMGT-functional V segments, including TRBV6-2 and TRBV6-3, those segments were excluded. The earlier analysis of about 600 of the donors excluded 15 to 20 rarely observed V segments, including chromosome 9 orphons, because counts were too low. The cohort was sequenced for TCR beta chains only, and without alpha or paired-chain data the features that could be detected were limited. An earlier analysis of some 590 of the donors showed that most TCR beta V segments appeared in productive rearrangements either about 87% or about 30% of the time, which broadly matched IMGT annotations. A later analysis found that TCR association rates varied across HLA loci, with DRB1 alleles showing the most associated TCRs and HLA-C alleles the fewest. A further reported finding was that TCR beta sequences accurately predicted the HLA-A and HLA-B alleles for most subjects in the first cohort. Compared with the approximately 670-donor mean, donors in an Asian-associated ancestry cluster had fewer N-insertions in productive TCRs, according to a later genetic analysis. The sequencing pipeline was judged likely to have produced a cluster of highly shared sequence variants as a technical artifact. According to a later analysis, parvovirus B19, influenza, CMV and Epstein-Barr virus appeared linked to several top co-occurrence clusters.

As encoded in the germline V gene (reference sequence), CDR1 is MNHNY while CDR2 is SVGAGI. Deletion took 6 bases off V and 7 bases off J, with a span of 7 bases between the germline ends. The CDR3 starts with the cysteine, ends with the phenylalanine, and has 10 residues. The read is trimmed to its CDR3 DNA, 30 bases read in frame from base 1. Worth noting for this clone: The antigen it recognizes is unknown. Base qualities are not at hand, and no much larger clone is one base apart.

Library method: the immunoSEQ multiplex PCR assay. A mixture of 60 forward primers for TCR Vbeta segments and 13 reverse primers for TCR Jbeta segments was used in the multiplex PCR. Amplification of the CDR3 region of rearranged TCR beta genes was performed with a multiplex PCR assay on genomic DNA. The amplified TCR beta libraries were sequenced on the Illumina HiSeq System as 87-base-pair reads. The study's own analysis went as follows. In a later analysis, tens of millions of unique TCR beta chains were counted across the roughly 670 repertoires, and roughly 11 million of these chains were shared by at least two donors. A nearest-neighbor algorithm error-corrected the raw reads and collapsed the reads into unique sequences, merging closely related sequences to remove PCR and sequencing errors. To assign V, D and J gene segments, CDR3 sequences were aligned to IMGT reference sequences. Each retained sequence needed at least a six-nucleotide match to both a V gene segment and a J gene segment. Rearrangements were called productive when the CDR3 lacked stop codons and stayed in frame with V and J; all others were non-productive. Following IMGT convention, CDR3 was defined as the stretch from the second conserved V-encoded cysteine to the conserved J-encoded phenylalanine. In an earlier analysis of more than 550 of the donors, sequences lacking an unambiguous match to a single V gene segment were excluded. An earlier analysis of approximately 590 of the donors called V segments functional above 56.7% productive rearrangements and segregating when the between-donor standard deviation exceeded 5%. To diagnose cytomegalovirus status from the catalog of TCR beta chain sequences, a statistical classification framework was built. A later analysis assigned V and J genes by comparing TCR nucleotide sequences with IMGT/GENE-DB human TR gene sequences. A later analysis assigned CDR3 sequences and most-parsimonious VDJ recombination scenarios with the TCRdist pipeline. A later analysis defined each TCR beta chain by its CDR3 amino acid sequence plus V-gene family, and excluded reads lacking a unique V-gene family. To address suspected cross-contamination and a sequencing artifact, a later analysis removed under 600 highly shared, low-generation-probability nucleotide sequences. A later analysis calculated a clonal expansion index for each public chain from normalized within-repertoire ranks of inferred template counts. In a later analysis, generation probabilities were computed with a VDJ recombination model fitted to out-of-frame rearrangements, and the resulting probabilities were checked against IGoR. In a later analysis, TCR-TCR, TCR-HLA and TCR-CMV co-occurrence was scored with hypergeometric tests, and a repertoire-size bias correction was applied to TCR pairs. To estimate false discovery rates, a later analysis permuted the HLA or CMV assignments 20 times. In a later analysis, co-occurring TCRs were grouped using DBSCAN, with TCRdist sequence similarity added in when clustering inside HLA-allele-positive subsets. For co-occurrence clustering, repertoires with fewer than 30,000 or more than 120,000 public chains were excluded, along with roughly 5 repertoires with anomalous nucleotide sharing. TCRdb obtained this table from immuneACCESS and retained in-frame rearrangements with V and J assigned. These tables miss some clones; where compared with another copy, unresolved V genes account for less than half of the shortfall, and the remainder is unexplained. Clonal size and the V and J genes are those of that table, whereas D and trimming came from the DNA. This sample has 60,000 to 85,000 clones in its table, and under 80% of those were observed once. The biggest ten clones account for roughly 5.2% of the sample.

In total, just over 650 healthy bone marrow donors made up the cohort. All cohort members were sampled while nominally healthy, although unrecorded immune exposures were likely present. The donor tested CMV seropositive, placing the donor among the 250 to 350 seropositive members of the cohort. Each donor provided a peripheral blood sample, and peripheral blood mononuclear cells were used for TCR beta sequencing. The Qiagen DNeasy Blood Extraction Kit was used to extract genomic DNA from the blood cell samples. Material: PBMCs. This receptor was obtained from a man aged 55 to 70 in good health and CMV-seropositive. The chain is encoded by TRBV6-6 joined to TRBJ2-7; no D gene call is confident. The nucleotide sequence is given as TGTGCCAGCAGCGGTTGGGAGCAGTACTTC. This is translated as CASSGWEQYF.